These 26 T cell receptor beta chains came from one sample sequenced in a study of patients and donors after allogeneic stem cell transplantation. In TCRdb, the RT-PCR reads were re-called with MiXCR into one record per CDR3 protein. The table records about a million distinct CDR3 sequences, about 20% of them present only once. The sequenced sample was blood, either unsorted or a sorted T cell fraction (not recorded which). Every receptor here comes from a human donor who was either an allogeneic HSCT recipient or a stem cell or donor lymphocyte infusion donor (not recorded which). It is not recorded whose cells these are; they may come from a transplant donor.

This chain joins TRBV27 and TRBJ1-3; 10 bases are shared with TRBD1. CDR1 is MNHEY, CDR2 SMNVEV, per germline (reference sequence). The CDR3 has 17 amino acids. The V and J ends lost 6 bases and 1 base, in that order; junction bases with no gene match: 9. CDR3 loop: CASRGTGAPNSGNTIYF. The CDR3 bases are TGTGCCAGCAGGGGGACAGGGGCGCCGAATTCTGGAAACACCATATATTTT.

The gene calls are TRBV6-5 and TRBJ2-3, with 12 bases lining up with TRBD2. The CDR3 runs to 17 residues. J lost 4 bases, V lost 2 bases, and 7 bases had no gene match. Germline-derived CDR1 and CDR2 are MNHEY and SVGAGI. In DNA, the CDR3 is TGTGCCAGCAGTTACACGGGGCTAGCGGGAGGGGCAGATACGCAGTATTTT. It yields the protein CASSYTGLAGGADTQYF.

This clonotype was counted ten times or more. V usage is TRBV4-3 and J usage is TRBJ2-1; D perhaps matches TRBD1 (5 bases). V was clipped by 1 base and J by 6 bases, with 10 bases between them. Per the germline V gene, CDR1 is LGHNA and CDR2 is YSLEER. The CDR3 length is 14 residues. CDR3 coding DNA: TGCGCCAGCAGCCAAGGACCAGGGCGCAATGAGCAGTTCTTC. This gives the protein CASSQGPGRNEQFF.

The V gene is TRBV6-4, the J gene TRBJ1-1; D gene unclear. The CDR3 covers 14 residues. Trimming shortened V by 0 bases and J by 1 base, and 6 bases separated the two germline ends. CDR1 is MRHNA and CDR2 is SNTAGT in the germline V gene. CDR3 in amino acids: CASSDSSENTEAFF. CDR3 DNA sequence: TGTGCCAGCAGTGACTCTTCGGAGAACACTGAAGCTTTCTTT.

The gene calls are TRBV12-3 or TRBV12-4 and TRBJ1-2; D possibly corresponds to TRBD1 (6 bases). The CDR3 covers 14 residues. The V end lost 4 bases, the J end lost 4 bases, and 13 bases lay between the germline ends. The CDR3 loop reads CASSSWGQAYGYTF. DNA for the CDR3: TGTGCCAGCAGTTCTTGGGGGCAGGCCTATGGCTACACCTTC.

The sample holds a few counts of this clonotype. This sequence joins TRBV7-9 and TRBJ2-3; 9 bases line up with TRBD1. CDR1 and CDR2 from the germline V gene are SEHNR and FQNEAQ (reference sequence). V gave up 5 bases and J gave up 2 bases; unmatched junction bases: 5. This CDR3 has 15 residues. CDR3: CASSETGGYTDTQYF. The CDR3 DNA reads TGTGCCAGCAGCGAAACAGGGGGCTACACAGATACGCAGTATTTT.

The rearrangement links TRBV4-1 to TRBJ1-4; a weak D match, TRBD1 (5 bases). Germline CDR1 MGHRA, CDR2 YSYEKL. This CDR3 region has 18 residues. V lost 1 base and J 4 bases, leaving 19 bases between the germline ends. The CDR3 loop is CASSQGTLGQSFNEKLFF. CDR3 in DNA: TGCGCCAGCAGCCAAGGTACCTTGGGGCAGTCGTTTAATGAAAAACTGTTTTTT.

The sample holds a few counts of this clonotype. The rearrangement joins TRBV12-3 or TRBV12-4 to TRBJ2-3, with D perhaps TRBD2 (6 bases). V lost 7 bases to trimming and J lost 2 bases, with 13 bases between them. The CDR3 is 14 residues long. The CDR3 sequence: CASTWRGFTDTQYF. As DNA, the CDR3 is TGTGCCAGCACGTGGCGGGGCTTCACAGATACGCAGTATTTT.

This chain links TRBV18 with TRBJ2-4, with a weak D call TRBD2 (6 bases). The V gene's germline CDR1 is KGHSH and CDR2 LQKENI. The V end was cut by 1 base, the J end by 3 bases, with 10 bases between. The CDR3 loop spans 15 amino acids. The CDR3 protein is CASSPQWEVKNIQYF. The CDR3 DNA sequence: TGTGCCAGCTCACCACAATGGGAGGTCAAAAACATTCAGTACTTC.

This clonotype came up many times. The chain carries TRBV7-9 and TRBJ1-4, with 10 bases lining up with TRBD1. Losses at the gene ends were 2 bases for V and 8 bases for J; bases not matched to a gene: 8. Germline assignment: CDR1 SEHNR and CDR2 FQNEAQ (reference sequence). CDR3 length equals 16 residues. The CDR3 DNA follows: TGTGCCAGCAGCTTAAGGTTGGGGACAGGGGTCGAAAAACTGTTTTTT. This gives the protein CASSLRLGTGVEKLFF.

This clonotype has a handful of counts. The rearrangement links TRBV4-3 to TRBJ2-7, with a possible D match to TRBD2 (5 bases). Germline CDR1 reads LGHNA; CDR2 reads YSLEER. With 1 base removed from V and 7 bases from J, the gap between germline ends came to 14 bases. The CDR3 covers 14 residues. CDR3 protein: CASSQALEGREQYF. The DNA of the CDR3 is TGCGCCAGCAGCCAAGCGTTAGAGGGTAGGGAGCAGTACTTC.

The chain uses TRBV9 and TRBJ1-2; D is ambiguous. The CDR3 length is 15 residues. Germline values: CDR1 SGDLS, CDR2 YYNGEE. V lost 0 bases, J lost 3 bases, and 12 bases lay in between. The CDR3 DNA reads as TGTGCCAGCAGCGTAGCTTCCCACATTGACTATGGCTACACCTTC. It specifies CASSVASHIDYGYTF.

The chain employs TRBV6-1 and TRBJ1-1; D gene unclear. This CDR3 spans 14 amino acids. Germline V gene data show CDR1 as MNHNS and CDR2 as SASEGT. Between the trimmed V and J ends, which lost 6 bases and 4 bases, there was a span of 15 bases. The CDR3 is CASSPLREGTEAFF. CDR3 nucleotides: TGTGCCAGCAGCCCCCTTAGGGAGGGCACTGAAGCTTTCTTT.

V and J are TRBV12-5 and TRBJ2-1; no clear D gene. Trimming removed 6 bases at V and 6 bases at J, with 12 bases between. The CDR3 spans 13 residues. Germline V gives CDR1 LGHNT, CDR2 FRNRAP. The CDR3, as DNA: TGTGCTAGTGGGAGCGCCCTTAGCAATGAGCAGTTCTTC. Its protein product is CASGSALSNEQFF.

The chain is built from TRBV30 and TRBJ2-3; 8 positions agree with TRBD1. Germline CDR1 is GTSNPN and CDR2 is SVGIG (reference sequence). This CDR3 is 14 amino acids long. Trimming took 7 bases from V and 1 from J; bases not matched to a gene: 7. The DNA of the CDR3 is TGTGCCTCCTTGGACAGGGCCGGCACAGATACGCAGTATTTT. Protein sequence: CASLDRAGTDTQYF.

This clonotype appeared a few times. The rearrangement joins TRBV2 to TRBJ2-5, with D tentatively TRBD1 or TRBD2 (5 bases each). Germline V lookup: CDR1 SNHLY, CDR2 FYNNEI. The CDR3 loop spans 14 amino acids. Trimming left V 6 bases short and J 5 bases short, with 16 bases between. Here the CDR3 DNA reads TGTGCCAGCAGCACCTTGGGACCCGAGGAGACCCAGTACTTC. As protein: CASSTLGPEETQYF.

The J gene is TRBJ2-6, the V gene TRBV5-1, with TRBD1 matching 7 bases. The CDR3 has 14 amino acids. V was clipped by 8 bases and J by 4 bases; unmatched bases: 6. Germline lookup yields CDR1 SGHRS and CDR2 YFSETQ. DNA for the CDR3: TGCGCCAGTACAACAGGGGACGGGGCCAACGTCCTGACTTTC. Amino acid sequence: CASTTGDGANVLTF.

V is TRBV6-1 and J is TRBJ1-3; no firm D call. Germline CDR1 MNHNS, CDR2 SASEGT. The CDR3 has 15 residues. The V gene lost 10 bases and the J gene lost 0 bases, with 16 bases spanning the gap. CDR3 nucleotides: TGTGCCATACGGACCGCTGGCACCTCTGGAAACACCATATATTTT. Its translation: CAIRTAGTSGNTIYF.

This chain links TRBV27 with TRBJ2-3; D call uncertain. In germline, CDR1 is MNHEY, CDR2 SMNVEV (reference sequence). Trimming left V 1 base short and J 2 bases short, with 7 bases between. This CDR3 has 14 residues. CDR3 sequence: CASSLYGFTDTQYF. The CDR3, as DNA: TGTGCCAGCAGTTTATACGGGTTCACAGATACGCAGTATTTT.

The CDR3 coding sequence is TGTGCCAGTAGGCCCAGCAAGGGACAGGCCGGCGAGACCCAGTACTTC. It translates to CASRPSKGQAGETQYF. The V gene is TRBV19, the J gene TRBJ2-5; TRBD1 matches 8 bases. CDR3 length equals 16 residues. Germline CDR1 LNHDA, CDR2 SQIVND (reference sequence). The trim removed 6 bases at V and 5 bases at J, leaving 14 bases unmatched.

The CDR3 DNA reads TGCGCCAGCAGTCAAAATGCATCGCGGGAGCTGGAGGAGACCCAGTACTTC. As protein: CASSQNASRELEETQYF. This chain links TRBV23-1 with TRBJ2-5, with 7 positions matching TRBD2. TRBV23-1 is sorted into the ORF group, with uncertain function. The CDR3 length is 17 residues. Trimming cost V 2 bases and J 5 bases; bases outside gene matches: 14.

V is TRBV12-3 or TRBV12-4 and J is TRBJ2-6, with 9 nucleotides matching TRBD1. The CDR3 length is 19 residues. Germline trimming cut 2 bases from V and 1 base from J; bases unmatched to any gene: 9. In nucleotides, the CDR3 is TGTGCCAGCAGTTTAAGGGCCGGGACAGGGCGGTCTGGGGCCAACGTCCTGACTTTC. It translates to CASSLRAGTGRSGANVLTF.

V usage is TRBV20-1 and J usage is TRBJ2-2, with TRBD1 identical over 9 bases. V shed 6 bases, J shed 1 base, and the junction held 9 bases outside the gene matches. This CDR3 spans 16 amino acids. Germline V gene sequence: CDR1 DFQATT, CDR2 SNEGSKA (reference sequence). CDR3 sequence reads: CSANTLDRGNTGELFF. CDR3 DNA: TGCAGTGCCAACACCCTGGACAGGGGGAACACCGGGGAGCTGTTTTTT.

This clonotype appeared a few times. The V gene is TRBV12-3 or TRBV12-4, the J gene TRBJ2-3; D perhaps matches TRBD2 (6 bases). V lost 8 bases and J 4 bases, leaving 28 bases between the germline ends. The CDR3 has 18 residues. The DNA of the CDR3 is TGTGCCAGCCTTGGGGGAAATGAGGAGGGCAGACCCTCAGATACGCAGTATTTT. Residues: CASLGGNEEGRPSDTQYF.

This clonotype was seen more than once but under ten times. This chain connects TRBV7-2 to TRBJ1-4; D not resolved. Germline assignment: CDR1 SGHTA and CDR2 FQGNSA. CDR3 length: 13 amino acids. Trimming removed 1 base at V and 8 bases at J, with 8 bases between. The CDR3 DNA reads TGTGCCAGCAGCTTAGGGCTCGAGGAAAAACTGTTTTTT. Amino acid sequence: CASSLGLEEKLFF. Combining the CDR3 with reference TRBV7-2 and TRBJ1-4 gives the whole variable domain GAGVSQSPSNKVTEKGKDVELRCDPISGHTALYWYRQSLGQGLEFLIYFQGNSAPDKSGLPSDRFSAERTGGSVSTLTIQRTQQEDSAVYLCASSLGLEEKLFFGSGTQLSVL.

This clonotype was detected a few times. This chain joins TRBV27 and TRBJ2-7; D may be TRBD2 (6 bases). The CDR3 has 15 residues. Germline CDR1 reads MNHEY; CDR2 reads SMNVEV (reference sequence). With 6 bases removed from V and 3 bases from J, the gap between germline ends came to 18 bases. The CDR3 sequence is CASRRFGEVSYEQYF. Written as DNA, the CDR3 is TGTGCCAGCAGACGATTCGGGGAGGTGAGCTACGAGCAGTACTTC.